This T cell receptor beta chain emerged from a study of shared clonotypes between healthy human individuals. General study results and limits: Among donors, sharing of clonotypes was expected to be affected by sequencing depth.

Evenly divided among several immunoSEQ plates was the genomic DNA of each subset. Repertoires were generated with immunoSEQ multiplex PCR, while TCRdb's copy carries only in-frame clones and drops some. The sample has about 2.4 million clones, roughly 93% seen once. A word on this clone: Its antigen is not known. Additional DNA sequences in this sample encode the identical CDR3.

Trimming stripped 4 bases from V and 0 bases from J, with 10 bases between. Per germline, CDR1 SGHTA and CDR2 FQGTGA. The CDR3 is 15 residues long. Sequencing was performed on naive CD4+ T cells from PBMCs. Subset given: CD45RA+ positively selected. The receptor was derived from a man younger than 30 in good health. Some clones in this sample may be carry-over from other donors' samples. The rearrangement joins TRBV7-3 to TRBJ2-1; D is possibly TRBD2 (6 bases). The CDR3 DNA is TGTGCCAGCAGCTCCGACGGGAGCTCCTACAATGAGCAGTTCTTC. It is translated as CASSSDGSSYNEQFF.